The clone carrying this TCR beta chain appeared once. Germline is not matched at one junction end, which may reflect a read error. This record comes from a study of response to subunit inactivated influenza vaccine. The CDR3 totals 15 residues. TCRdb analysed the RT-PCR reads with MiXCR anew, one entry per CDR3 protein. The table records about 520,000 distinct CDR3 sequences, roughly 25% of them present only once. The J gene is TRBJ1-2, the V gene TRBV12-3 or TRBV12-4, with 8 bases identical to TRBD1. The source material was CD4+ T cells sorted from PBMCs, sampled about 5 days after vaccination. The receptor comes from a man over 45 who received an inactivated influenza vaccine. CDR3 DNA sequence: TGTACCAGCAGTTTAGATCCGACAGGGGCGTATGGCTACACCTTC. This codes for CTSSLDPTGAYGYTF.